This is a list of T cell receptor beta chains from one sample in a study of CD8 T cells in ankylosing spondylitis. TCRdb re-derived calls from the 5' RACE reads in MiXCR, one entry per CDR3 protein. The sample records more than 250,000 distinct CDR3 sequences, 8% being singletons. The sequencing input was blood, either unsorted or a sorted T cell fraction (not recorded which). These receptor sequences come from a male donor with ankylosing spondylitis. The CDR3 runs from the conserved cysteine through the conserved F or W.

v_call: TRBV4-1
j_call: TRBJ2-3
cdr3_length: 19
cdr3_aa: CASSQRALKTGTSTDTQYF

v_call: TRBV19
j_call: TRBJ1-5
cdr3_length: 13
cdr3_aa: CATDRASNQPQHF

v_call: TRBV5-1
j_call: TRBJ2-7
cdr3_length: 14
cdr3_aa: CASADRLLSYEQYF

v_call: TRBV12-3/TRBV12-4
j_call: TRBJ2-5
cdr3_length: 17
cdr3_aa: CASSLGWGSGAGETQYF

v_call: TRBV3-1
j_call: TRBJ2-5
cdr3_length: 14
cdr3_aa: CASSQDQTGGTQYF

v_call: TRBV4-3
j_call: TRBJ1-2
cdr3_length: 13
cdr3_aa: CASSQEEGFGYTF

v_call: TRBV19
j_call: TRBJ2-2
cdr3_length: 17
cdr3_aa: CASSILRLANHTGELFF

v_call: TRBV7-9
j_call: TRBJ2-7
cdr3_length: 14
cdr3_aa: CASSSWGSSYEQYF

v_call: TRBV10-3
j_call: TRBJ2-7
cdr3_length: 13
cdr3_aa: CAIRRDISYEQYF

v_call: TRBV7-9
j_call: TRBJ1-1
cdr3_length: 15
cdr3_aa: CASSPGTNGNTEAFF

v_call: TRBV7-8
j_call: TRBJ2-3
cdr3_length: 12
cdr3_aa: CASSSQGSTQYF

v_call: TRBV27
j_call: TRBJ1-5
cdr3_length: 13
cdr3_aa: CASSSSMNQPQHF

v_call: TRBV6-1
j_call: TRBJ1-6
cdr3_length: 15
cdr3_aa: CASRQDRGNNSPLHF

v_call: TRBV4-2
j_call: TRBJ1-1
cdr3_length: 17
cdr3_aa: CASSQDGSTGPRTEAFF

v_call: TRBV20-1
j_call: TRBJ2-3
cdr3_length: 16
cdr3_aa: CSAGTGLAGVADTQYF

v_call: TRBV12-3/TRBV12-4
j_call: TRBJ2-5
cdr3_length: 16
cdr3_aa: CASSLSGTGVEETQYF

v_call: TRBV5-1
j_call: TRBJ2-3
cdr3_length: 18
cdr3_aa: CASSLASSGTPSTDTQYF

v_call: TRBV29-1
j_call: TRBJ2-5
cdr3_length: 13
cdr3_aa: CSARGGEGETQYF

v_call: TRBV12-3/TRBV12-4
j_call: TRBJ2-5
cdr3_length: 13
cdr3_aa: CASSFGLEETQYF

v_call: TRBV7-9
j_call: TRBJ2-1
cdr3_length: 12
cdr3_aa: CASRGLAGEQFF

v_call: TRBV7-7
j_call: TRBJ2-1
cdr3_length: 15
cdr3_aa: CASSLDGRGLNEQFF

v_call: TRBV29-1
j_call: TRBJ2-7
cdr3_length: 17
cdr3_aa: CSVGGAGVGLAVYEQYF

v_call: TRBV29-1
j_call: TRBJ2-3
cdr3_length: 12
cdr3_aa: CSVPKSTDTQYF

v_call: TRBV27
j_call: TRBJ1-2
cdr3_length: 13
cdr3_aa: CASSLSGYGGYTF

v_call: TRBV12-3/TRBV12-4
j_call: TRBJ2-3
cdr3_length: 12
cdr3_aa: CASNWRGDTQYF

v_call: TRBV7-8
j_call: TRBJ2-7
cdr3_length: 14
cdr3_aa: CASSSRDWVGEQYF

v_call: TRBV5-1
j_call: TRBJ2-3
cdr3_length: 14
cdr3_aa: CASRGGTATDTQYF

v_call: TRBV5-5
j_call: TRBJ1-1
cdr3_length: 17
cdr3_aa: CASSRGMGQGFNTEAFF

v_call: TRBV19
j_call: TRBJ2-5
cdr3_length: 15
cdr3_aa: CASSGRTSGKETQYF

v_call: TRBV2
j_call: TRBJ2-1
cdr3_length: 13
cdr3_aa: CASSERVAGEQFF

v_call: TRBV3-1
j_call: TRBJ2-1
cdr3_length: 15
cdr3_aa: CASSQGPGPPDEQFF

v_call: TRBV27
j_call: TRBJ2-3
cdr3_length: 16
cdr3_aa: CASRRRTSGTTDTQYF

v_call: TRBV7-2
j_call: TRBJ2-1
cdr3_length: 11
cdr3_aa: CASRGAVEQFF

v_call: TRBV7-9
j_call: TRBJ2-7
cdr3_length: 16
cdr3_aa: CASSLAVGQGAYEQYF

v_call: TRBV12-3/TRBV12-4
j_call: TRBJ2-3
cdr3_length: 15
cdr3_aa: CASSPSTGVLDTQYF

v_call: TRBV4-1
j_call: TRBJ2-7
cdr3_length: 15
cdr3_aa: CASSQGGSSAYEQYF

v_call: TRBV7-2
j_call: TRBJ2-7
cdr3_length: 14
cdr3_aa: CASSPQTSLGEQYF

v_call: TRBV6-6
j_call: TRBJ2-3
cdr3_length: 13
cdr3_aa: CASQTSGTDTQYF

v_call: TRBV5-1
j_call: TRBJ2-4
cdr3_length: 16
cdr3_aa: CASSLVGTVAKNIQYF

v_call: TRBV12-3/TRBV12-4
j_call: TRBJ2-1
cdr3_length: 13
cdr3_aa: CASTSTSVSQQFF

v_call: TRBV12-3/TRBV12-4
j_call: TRBJ2-7
cdr3_length: 15
cdr3_aa: CASSLLAGPSYEQYF

v_call: TRBV12-3/TRBV12-4
j_call: TRBJ2-5
cdr3_length: 16
cdr3_aa: CASNAGQGALVETQYF

v_call: TRBV7-2
j_call: TRBJ2-7
cdr3_length: 14
cdr3_aa: CASSTGGGNYEQYF

v_call: TRBV20-1
j_call: TRBJ2-6
cdr3_length: 18
cdr3_aa: CSARDAQRESSGANVLTF

v_call: TRBV20-1
j_call: TRBJ1-1
cdr3_length: 13
cdr3_aa: CSANSGLDTEAFF

v_call: TRBV4-1
j_call: TRBJ1-3
cdr3_length: 17
cdr3_aa: CASSQAGARSSGNTIYF

v_call: TRBV21-1
j_call: TRBJ2-3
cdr3_length: 16
cdr3_aa: CASSKKTPEEKATQYF

v_call: TRBV6-5
j_call: TRBJ1-1
cdr3_length: 14
cdr3_aa: CASSYGDLGTEAFF

v_call: TRBV7-8
j_call: TRBJ2-7
cdr3_length: 12
cdr3_aa: CASKGRSYEQYF

v_call: TRBV7-9
j_call: TRBJ2-2
cdr3_length: 17
cdr3_aa: CASSREGLAGGPGELFF

v_call: TRBV6-5
j_call: TRBJ1-3
cdr3_length: 16
cdr3_aa: CASSYADAYSGNTIYF

v_call: TRBV3-1
j_call: TRBJ1-1
cdr3_length: 13
cdr3_aa: CASSQRQVGGAFF

v_call: TRBV20-1
j_call: TRBJ2-1
cdr3_length: 15
cdr3_aa: CSASGERGTYNEQFF

v_call: TRBV14
j_call: TRBJ2-2
cdr3_length: 17
cdr3_aa: CASSHGIGQRIEGELFF

v_call: TRBV24-1
j_call: TRBJ1-2
cdr3_length: 15
cdr3_aa: CATSDPALGAYGYTF

v_call: TRBV20-1
j_call: TRBJ2-1
cdr3_length: 16
cdr3_aa: CSARGSGTGGGYEQFF

v_call: TRBV20-1
j_call: TRBJ2-1
cdr3_length: 12
cdr3_aa: CSAGKLAYEQFF

v_call: TRBV4-1
j_call: TRBJ1-6
cdr3_length: 14
cdr3_aa: CASSPGTAHSPLHF

v_call: TRBV5-1
j_call: TRBJ2-1
cdr3_length: 18
cdr3_aa: CASSLGALGRDSYNEQFF

v_call: TRBV6-5
j_call: TRBJ1-1
cdr3_length: 17
cdr3_aa: CASSYRRSGVSKPEAFF